The 5 T cell receptor beta chains below were found in one sample sequenced in a study of beta chain features in type 1 diabetes. Every bit of the isolated RNA underwent reverse transcription, so sequencing read expressed TCRB transcripts. Generated by immunoSEQ multiplex PCR, the TCRdb table keeps only in-frame clones and is missing some. The table shows 250,000 to 350,000 clones, with approximately 14% occurring only once. Regarding the study as a whole: In every one of the four CD4+ subsets, TCRB CDR3s were moderately but significantly shorter in Type 1 diabetes patients.

Their antigens are not known. Sequencing input: naive CD4+ T cells from blood. All receptors come from a man aged 30 to 39 with type 1 diabetes.

This clone was seen a few times. The rearrangement joins TRBV5-4 to TRBJ2-1, with 11 bases identical to TRBD2. Germline V gene lookup returns CDR1 SGHNT and CDR2 YYREEE (reference sequence). V lost 3 bases and J lost 8; bases outside the gene matches: 10. CDR3 length equals 16 residues. CDR3: CASSSAVASGRYEQFF. The CDR3 DNA reads as TGTGCCAGCAGCTCCGCCGTAGCTAGCGGGAGGTATGAGCAGTTCTTC.

The chain carries TRBV29-1 and TRBJ2-3; 7 bases map to TRBD2. The CDR3 totals 13 residues. The germline CDR1 and CDR2 sequences are SQVTM and ANQGSEA. V lost 0 bases to trimming and J lost 4 bases; unmatched junction nucleotides: 1. The CDR3 region is CSVEDGRSDTQYF. The CDR3 bases are TGCAGCGTTGAAGACGGGAGGTCAGATACGCAGTATTTT.

This clone came up a few times. The CDR3 is CSVLNIAGAETQYF. The CDR3, as DNA: TGCAGCGTTCTAAACATAGCGGGAGCAGAGACCCAGTACTTC. This chain uses TRBV29-1 with TRBJ2-5; 9 bases match TRBD2. Germline-derived CDR1 and CDR2 are SQVTM and ANQGSEA. The V and J ends lost 5 bases and 4 bases, in that order; junction bases with no gene match: 8. CDR3 length: 14 amino acids.

V is TRBV28 and J is TRBJ2-2; D possibly corresponds to TRBD2 (5 bases). The germline gives CDR1 MDHEN, CDR2 SYDVKM. With 6 bases removed from V and 9 bases from J, the gap between germline ends came to 11 bases. The length of the CDR3 is 12 residues. CDR3: CASREGVRELFF. CDR3 in DNA: TGTGCCAGCAGAGAGGGAGTCAGGGAGCTGTTTTTT.

This clone has more than one count but fewer than ten. The V gene is TRBV27, the J gene TRBJ2-3; D may be TRBD2 (6 bases). The germline CDR1 and CDR2 sequences are MNHEY and SMNVEV (reference sequence). V lost 5 bases to trimming and J lost 3 bases, with 12 bases between them. The CDR3 runs 14 residues. The CDR3 DNA is TGTGCCAGCAGTCTTCGACTAGAAACAGATACGCAGTATTTT. Translation gives CASSLRLETDTQYF.